This T cell receptor beta chain emerged from a study of cytomegalovirus exposure and HLA in healthy donors. With regard to this clone: Its target is unknown.

Findings and caveats of the study: Reportedly, diagnosis of cytomegalovirus status by the classifier showed high specificity and sensitivity. The finding came from a later analysis; first-cohort TCR clusters tended to co-occur in the roughly 120 validation repertoires. The investigators catalogued 150 or so TCR beta chains as cytomegalovirus-associated.

The donors were in the roughly 120-subject validation cohort, distinct from the roughly 670-subject first cohort. The data were produced by immunoSEQ multiplex PCR, yet TCRdb's version contains in-frame clones alone and is incomplete. The table includes 130,000 or so clones, over 80% detected once. V dropped 5 bases and J dropped 2; count of bases not matched to a gene: 5. The CDR3 length is 13 residues. The germline CDR1 and CDR2 sequences are SQVTM and ANQGSEA. Sequences were obtained from PBMCs. The TCR comes from a woman in her thirties in good health and CMV-seropositive. The rearrangement joins TRBV29-1 to TRBJ1-1; TRBD1 matches at 7 bases. CDR3 residues: CSVMGQINTEAFF. CDR3 DNA sequence: TGCAGCGTTATGGGACAGATAAACACTGAAGCTTTCTTT.